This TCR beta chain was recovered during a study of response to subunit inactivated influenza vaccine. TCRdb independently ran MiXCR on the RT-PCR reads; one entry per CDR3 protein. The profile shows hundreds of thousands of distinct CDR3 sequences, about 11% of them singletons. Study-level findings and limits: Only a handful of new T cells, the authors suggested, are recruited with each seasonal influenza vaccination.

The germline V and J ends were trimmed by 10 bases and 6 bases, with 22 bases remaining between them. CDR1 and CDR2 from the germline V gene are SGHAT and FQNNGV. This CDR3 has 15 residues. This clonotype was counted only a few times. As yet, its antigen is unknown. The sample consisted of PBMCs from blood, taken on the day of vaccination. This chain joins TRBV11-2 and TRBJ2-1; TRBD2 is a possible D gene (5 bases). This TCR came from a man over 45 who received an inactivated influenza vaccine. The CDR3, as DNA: TGTGCCACCACCAGGAAAAGGAGGTATGGCAATGAGCAGTTCTTC. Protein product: CATTRKRRYGNEQFF.